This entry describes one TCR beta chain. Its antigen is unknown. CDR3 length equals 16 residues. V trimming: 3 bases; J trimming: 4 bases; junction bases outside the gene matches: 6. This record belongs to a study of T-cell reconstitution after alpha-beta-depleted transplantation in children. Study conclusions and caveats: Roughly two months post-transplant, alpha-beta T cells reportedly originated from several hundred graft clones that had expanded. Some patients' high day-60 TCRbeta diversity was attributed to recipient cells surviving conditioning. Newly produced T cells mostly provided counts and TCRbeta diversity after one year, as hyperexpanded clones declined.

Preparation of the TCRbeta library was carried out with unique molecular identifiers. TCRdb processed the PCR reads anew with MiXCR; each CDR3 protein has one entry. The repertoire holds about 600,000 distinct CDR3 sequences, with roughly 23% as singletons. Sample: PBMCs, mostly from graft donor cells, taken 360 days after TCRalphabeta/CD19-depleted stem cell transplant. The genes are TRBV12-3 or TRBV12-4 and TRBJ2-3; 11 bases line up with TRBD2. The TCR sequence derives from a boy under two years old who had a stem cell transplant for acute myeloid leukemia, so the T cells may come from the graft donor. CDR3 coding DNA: TGTGCCAGCAGTTTCAGTAGCGGGGGGGGAGCAGATACGCAGTATTTT. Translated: CASSFSSGGGADTQYF.